A single sample gave rise to the 20 T cell receptor beta chains below, sequenced in a study of blood T cells in healthy people across ages. The use of a sample-barcoded 5' primer and a J-beta primer mix characterized a second PCR of roughly 6 to 12 cycles. Each CDR3 protein is one row after TCRdb ran MiXCR on the 5' RACE reads. The sample records about 680,000 distinct CDR3 sequences, 49% being singletons. Sequenced: blood. The receptors were gathered from a woman in her fifties or sixties in good health.

V gene TRBV20-1 combines with J gene TRBJ1-5; possibly TRBD1 for D (5 bases). This CDR3 spans 14 amino acids. Germline V CDR1 and CDR2: DFQATT, SNEGSKA (reference sequence). V was trimmed by 2 bases and J by 7 bases, leaving 15 bases between them. CDR3 in amino acids: CSARQGQAGQPQHF. The CDR3 nucleotides read TGCAGTGCTAGACAGGGCCAGGCGGGGCAGCCCCAGCATTTT.

This clonotype was found a few times. V is TRBV7-2 and J is TRBJ2-7, with 14 bases identical to TRBD2. The CDR3 loop spans 17 amino acids. Looked up from germline, CDR1 is SGHTA and CDR2 is FQGNSA. V trimming: 5 bases; J trimming: 6 bases; junction bases outside the gene matches: 12. CDR3 nucleotides: TGTGCCAGCAGCCGAAAGGGGACTAGCGGGAGTCCTGGCGAGCAGTACTTC. This codes for CASSRKGTSGSPGEQYF.

The J gene is TRBJ2-1, the V gene TRBV29-1; the D is unclear. Trimming removed 0 bases from V and 0 bases from J, with 3 bases in between. The CDR3 contains 13 residues. The germline V gene encodes CDR1 SQVTM and CDR2 ANQGSEA. The chain's CDR3 is CSVEESSYNEQFF. In nucleotides, the CDR3 is TGCAGCGTTGAAGAATCCTCCTACAATGAGCAGTTCTTC.

This clonotype was observed a handful of times. The chain joins TRBV2 to TRBJ2-1; 12 positions match TRBD2. The V gene end was trimmed by 6 bases and the J gene end by 10 bases; junction bases not matched to a gene: 7. This CDR3 comprises 14 residues. Germline values: CDR1 SNHLY, CDR2 FYNNEI. CDR3 coding DNA: TGTGCCAGCAGCGAAATACTAGCGGGAGGAGAGCAGTTCTTC. Protein product: CASSEILAGGEQFF.

Only a few counts were recorded for this clonotype. The V and J genes are TRBV20-1 and TRBJ2-5; no clear D gene. This CDR3 spans 12 amino acids. From germline, CDR1 is DFQATT and CDR2 SNEGSKA (reference sequence). V gave up 6 bases and J gave up 5 bases, with 13 bases separating them. Written as DNA, the CDR3 is TGCAGTGCAAGCAGCTTGGGGGAGACCCAGTACTTC. It encodes CSASSLGETQYF.

This clonotype is a singleton in its sample. The V call is TRBV5-1, the J call TRBJ2-7, with D maybe TRBD1 (6 bases). Looked up from germline, CDR1 is SGHRS and CDR2 is YFSETQ. The ends were cut back, 2 bases at V and 6 bases at J, with 12 bases in the middle. The CDR3 spans 13 residues. Here the CDR3 DNA reads TGCGCCAGCAGCTTACCCGCAGGGGTCGAGCAGTACTTC. It codes for CASSLPAGVEQYF.

The rearrangement links TRBV7-3 to TRBJ2-1; 13 bases fit TRBD2. There are 16 residues in the CDR3. Per the germline V gene, CDR1 is SGHTA and CDR2 is FQGTGA. The V segment lost 4 bases and the J segment 8 bases; nucleotides outside the gene matches: 8. The CDR3 here is CASSSGLAGVFDEQFF. For the CDR3, the DNA is TGTGCCAGCAGCTCCGGACTAGCGGGAGTATTTGATGAGCAGTTCTTC. The variable domain in full, with the rest retrieved from reference TRBV7-3 and TRBJ2-1, is GAGVSQTPSNKVTEKGKYVELRCDPISGHTALYWYRQSLGQGPEFLIYFQGTGAADDSGLPNDRFFAVRPEGSVSTLKIQRTERGDSAVYLCASSSGLAGVFDEQFFGPGTRLTVL.

This clonotype was seen a handful of times. The gene calls are TRBV7-2 and TRBJ2-4; D uncertain. Trimming left V 2 bases short and J 13 bases short, with 21 bases between. Per the germline V gene, CDR1 is SGHTA and CDR2 is FQGNSA. The CDR3 loop spans 15 amino acids. The CDR3 DNA reads TGTGCCAGCAGCTTAAGTCCCGATATGTGGAGTATCCAGTACTTC. Its translation: CASSLSPDMWSIQYF.

The chain uses TRBV6-2 or TRBV6-3 and TRBJ2-1; D remains ambiguous. CDR3 length: 14 residues. The V gene's germline CDR1 is MNHEY and CDR2 SVGEGT. V was clipped by 7 bases and J by 2 bases, with 12 bases between them. The CDR3 DNA reads TGTGCCAGCACACTGAACGGAGCCTACAATGAGCAGTTCTTC. Encoded protein: CASTLNGAYNEQFF.

This clonotype showed up just a few times. V and J are TRBV5-6 and TRBJ2-3; D not resolved. V was clipped by 0 bases and J by 10 bases, with 6 bases between them. This CDR3 is 11 amino acids long. Germline V gene data show CDR1 as SGHDT and CDR2 as YYEEEE. This chain's CDR3 is CASSLAKAQYF. The CDR3 DNA reads as TGTGCCAGCAGCTTGGCCAAGGCGCAGTATTTT. Together with reference TRBV5-6 and TRBJ2-3, the CDR3 gives the full variable domain: DAGVTQSPTHLIKTRGQQVTLRCSPKSGHDTVSWYQQALGQGPQFIFQYYEEEERQRGNFPDRFSGHQFPNYSSELNVNALLLGDSALYLCASSLAKAQYFGPGTRLTVL.

This rearrangement joins TRBV20-1 to TRBJ2-5; TRBD1 might be the D (5 bases). Per germline, CDR1 DFQATT and CDR2 SNEGSKA (reference sequence). This CDR3 has 11 residues. V dropped 4 bases and J dropped 11 bases, with 14 bases sitting between them. This CDR3 reads CSATPDNEQYF. CDR3 DNA sequence: TGCAGTGCTACCCCGGACAATGAGCAGTACTTC.

This clonotype was observed a few times. The chain employs TRBV5-1 and TRBJ2-1, with 8 bases lining up with TRBD2. This CDR3 region has 18 residues. The germline gives CDR1 SGHRS, CDR2 YFSETQ. The trim removed 2 bases at V and 2 bases at J, leaving 12 bases unmatched. Here the CDR3 DNA reads TGCGCCAGCAGCTTCTCTCCGGTCGGGGGGGTGGCCTACAATGAGCAGTTCTTC. It translates to CASSFSPVGGVAYNEQFF.

The chain joins TRBV3-1 to TRBJ2-7; 10 bases align to TRBD2. Germline CDR1 is LGHDT and CDR2 is YNNKEL (reference sequence). CDR3 length: 18 residues. The trim removed 4 bases at V and 3 bases at J, leaving 15 bases unmatched. CDR3 protein: CASSLAGGPHLHIYEQYF. Written as DNA, the CDR3 is TGTGCCAGCAGCCTAGCGGGAGGTCCTCATCTTCATATCTACGAGCAGTACTTC.

There are many counts of this clonotype. The V call is TRBV4-2, the J call TRBJ2-1; D is undetermined. The CDR3 covers 17 residues. Germline V gene data show CDR1 as LGHNA and CDR2 as YNFKEQ. V was pared by 4 bases and J by 6 bases, with 22 bases between. CDR3 loop: CASSPQSDLESANEQFF. The CDR3, as DNA: TGTGCCAGCAGCCCACAGTCCGATCTCGAAAGTGCCAATGAGCAGTTCTTC.

The V and J genes are TRBV3-1 and TRBJ2-3; maybe TRBD2 (6 bases). Germline V CDR1 and CDR2: LGHDT, YNNKEL (reference sequence). Deletions cut 1 base from V and 2 bases from J, with 13 bases between. The CDR3 contains 16 residues. Here the CDR3 reads CASSQGGSGFTDTQYF. The CDR3 coding sequence is TGTGCCAGCAGCCAAGGGGGTAGCGGATTCACAGATACGCAGTATTTT.

At least ten counts were recorded for this clonotype. The chain uses TRBV4-3 and TRBJ2-1, with D possibly matching TRBD2 (5 bases). The CDR3 is 14 residues long. V was shortened by 1 base and J by 8 bases, with 12 bases between the two germline ends. CDR1 is LGHNA and CDR2 is YSLEER in the germline V gene. This chain's CDR3 is CASSQGGLQDEQFF. DNA of the CDR3: TGCGCCAGCAGCCAAGGCGGGCTTCAAGATGAGCAGTTCTTC.

This chain uses TRBV27 with TRBJ2-7; 9 bases align to TRBD1. Germline V lookup: CDR1 MNHEY, CDR2 SMNVEV (reference sequence). V trimming: 5 bases; J trimming: 3 bases; junction bases outside the gene matches: 14. This CDR3 spans 17 amino acids. Here the CDR3 DNA reads TGTGCCAGCAGTCCCCGACCGGGACAGGGTATGCGCTACGAGCAGTACTTC. Amino acids: CASSPRPGQGMRYEQYF.

V gene TRBV12-3 or TRBV12-4 combines with J gene TRBJ1-5; D call uncertain. Trimming took off 3 bases at V and 7 bases at J, with 7 bases between the two ends. The CDR3 loop spans 12 amino acids. This chain's CDR3 is CASSFSSQPQHF. CDR3 nucleotides: TGTGCCAGCAGTTTTTCGAGCCAGCCCCAGCATTTT.

The gene calls are TRBV20-1 and TRBJ2-7; the match to TRBD2 covers 11 bases. From germline, CDR1 is DFQATT and CDR2 SNEGSKA (reference sequence). Trimming at V came to 5 bases and at J to 4 bases, leaving 13 bases not matched to a gene. This CDR3 is 16 amino acids long. As DNA, the CDR3 is TGCAGTGCTTCCGGGACTAGCGGCCAGAAAGCGTACGAGCAGTACTTC. It yields the protein CSASGTSGQKAYEQYF.

This clonotype was observed a handful of times. This chain joins TRBV6-1 and TRBJ1-1; D is unclear. Germline V CDR1 and CDR2: MNHNS, SASEGT. V lost 3 bases, J lost 5 bases, and 10 bases lay in between. The CDR3 covers 13 residues. CDR3 in DNA: TGTGCCAGCAGTGACAGCGGCGTTACTGAAGCTTTCTTT. It codes for CASSDSGVTEAFF.